This TCR beta chain was captured in a study of T cell responses to AZD1222 COVID-19 vaccine. J lost 6 bases, V lost 0 bases, and 13 bases had no gene match. In germline, CDR1 is LNHDA, CDR2 SQIVND (reference sequence). CDR3 length: 18 residues. Only in-frame clones appear in the TCRdb table, and some are missing; sequencing was by immunoSEQ multiplex PCR. The sample has 35,000 or so clones, roughly 91% seen once. The chain employs TRBV19 and TRBJ2-1; TRBD2 agrees at 8 bases. The source material was peripheral blood, sampled on day 0 of AZD1222 vaccination. The receptor's source is an adult in good health. CDR3 DNA: TGTGCCAGTAGTATAGACCCGACTAAGCGGGGGTACCGCAATGAGCAGTTCTTC. It specifies CASSIDPTKRGYRNEQFF.